This entry features one T cell receptor beta chain sequence. The sample originates from a study of shared clonotypes between healthy human individuals. Overall study: There were three CD4 naive, three CD4 memory, two CD8 naive and one CD8 memory plates per donor.

Positively selected for CCR7, the CD45RO-negative cells used as naive CD8 cells excluded terminally differentiated effector memory CD45RA+ cells. Original analysis: Quality scores were absent from the junction-only immunoSEQ sequences, so filtering differed. Profiling relied on immunoSEQ multiplex PCR, and the TCRdb table lists in-frame clones only, not all of them. That table is the source of V, J and clone size, and D and trimming were worked out from the DNA. The repertoire includes 1.5 million to 2.5 million clones, about 95% of them detected once, and approximately 1% sits in the top ten. The sequence came from a man aged 18 to 30 in good health. The material sequenced was naive CD8+ T cells sorted from blood.

The CDR3, as DNA: TGTGCCAGCAGTTCGATCGTCATGATGACCGGGGAGCTGTTTTTT. It translates to CASSSIVMMTGELFF. The J gene is TRBJ2-2, the V gene TRBV5-6; D uncertain. V dropped 5 bases and J dropped 5 bases, with 16 bases sitting between them. Germline V CDR1 and CDR2: SGHDT, YYEEEE. The CDR3 spans 15 residues.